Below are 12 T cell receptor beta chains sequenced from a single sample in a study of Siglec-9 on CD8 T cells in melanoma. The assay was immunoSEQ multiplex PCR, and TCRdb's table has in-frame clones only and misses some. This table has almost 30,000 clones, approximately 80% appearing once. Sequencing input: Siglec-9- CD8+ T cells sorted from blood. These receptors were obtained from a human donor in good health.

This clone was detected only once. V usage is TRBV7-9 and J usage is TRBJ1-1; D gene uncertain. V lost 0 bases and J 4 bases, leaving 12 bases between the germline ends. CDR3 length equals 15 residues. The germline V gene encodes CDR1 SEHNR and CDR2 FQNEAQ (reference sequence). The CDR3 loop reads CASSLAAALSTEAFF. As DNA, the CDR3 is TGTGCCAGCAGCTTAGCTGCCGCTTTGAGCACTGAAGCTTTCTTT. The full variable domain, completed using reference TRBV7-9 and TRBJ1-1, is DTGVSQNPRHKITKRGQNVTFRCDPISEHNRLYWYRQTLGQGPEFLTYFQNEAQLEKSRLLSDRFSAERPKGSFSTLEIQRTEQGDSAMYLCASSLAAALSTEAFFGQGTRLTVV.

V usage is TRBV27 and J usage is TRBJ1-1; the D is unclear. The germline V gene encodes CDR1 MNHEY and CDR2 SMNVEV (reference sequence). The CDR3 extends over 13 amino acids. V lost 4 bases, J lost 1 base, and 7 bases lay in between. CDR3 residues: CASSWMENTEAFF. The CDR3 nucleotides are TGTGCCAGCAGTTGGATGGAGAACACTGAAGCTTTCTTT.

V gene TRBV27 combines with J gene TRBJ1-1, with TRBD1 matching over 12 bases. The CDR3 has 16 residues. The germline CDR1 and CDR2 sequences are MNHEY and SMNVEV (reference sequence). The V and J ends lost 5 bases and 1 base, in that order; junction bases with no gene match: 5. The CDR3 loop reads CASSRDRGRGNTEAFF. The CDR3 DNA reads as TGTGCCAGCAGTCGGGACAGGGGGCGGGGGAACACTGAAGCTTTCTTT.

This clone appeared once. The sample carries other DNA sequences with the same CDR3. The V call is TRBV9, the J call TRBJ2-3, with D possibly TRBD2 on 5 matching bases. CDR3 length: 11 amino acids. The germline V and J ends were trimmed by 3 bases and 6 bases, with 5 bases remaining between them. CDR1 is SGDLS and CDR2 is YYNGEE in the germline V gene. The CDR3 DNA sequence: TGTGCCAGCAGCGGCGGGGATACGCAGTATTTT. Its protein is CASSGGDTQYF.

CDR3 in amino acids: CARQQGYEQYF. CDR3 sequence (DNA): TGTGCCAGACAGCAGGGGTACGAGCAGTACTTC. V usage is TRBV2 and J usage is TRBJ2-7; D might be TRBD1 (6 bases). Trimming removed 9 bases from V and 4 bases from J, with 10 bases in between. Per germline, CDR1 SNHLY and CDR2 FYNNEI. The CDR3 consists of 11 residues.

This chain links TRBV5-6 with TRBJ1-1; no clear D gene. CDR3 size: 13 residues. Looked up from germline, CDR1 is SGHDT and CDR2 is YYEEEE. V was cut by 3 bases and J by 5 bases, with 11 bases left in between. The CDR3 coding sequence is TGTGCCAGCAGCTCGTACAGTGGGACTGAAGCTTTCTTT. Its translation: CASSSYSGTEAFF.

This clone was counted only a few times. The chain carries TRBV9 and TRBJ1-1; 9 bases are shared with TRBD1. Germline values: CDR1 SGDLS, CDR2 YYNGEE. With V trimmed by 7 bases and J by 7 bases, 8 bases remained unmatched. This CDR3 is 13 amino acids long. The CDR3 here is CASDRGERGEAFF. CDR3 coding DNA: TGTGCCAGCGACAGGGGGGAGCGGGGTGAAGCTTTCTTT. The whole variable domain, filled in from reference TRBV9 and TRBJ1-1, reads DSGVTQTPKHLITATGQRVTLRCSPRSGDLSVYWYQQSLDQGLQFLIQYYNGEERAKGNILERFSAQQFPDLHSELNLSSLELGDSALYFCASDRGERGEAFFGQGTRLTVV.

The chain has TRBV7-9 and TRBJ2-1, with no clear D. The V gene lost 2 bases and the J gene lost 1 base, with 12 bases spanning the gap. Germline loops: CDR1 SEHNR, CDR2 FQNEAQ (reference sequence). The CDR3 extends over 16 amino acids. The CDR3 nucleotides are TGTGCCAGCAGCTTACTTGGGTTGCGATCCTACAATGAGCAGTTCTTC. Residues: CASSLLGLRSYNEQFF.

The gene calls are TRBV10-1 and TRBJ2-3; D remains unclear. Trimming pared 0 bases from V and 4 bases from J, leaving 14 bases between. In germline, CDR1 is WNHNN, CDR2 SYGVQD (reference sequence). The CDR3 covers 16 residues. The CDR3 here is CASSESRIRGPDTQYF. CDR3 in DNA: TGCGCCAGCAGTGAGTCCCGGATTCGAGGCCCAGATACGCAGTATTTT.

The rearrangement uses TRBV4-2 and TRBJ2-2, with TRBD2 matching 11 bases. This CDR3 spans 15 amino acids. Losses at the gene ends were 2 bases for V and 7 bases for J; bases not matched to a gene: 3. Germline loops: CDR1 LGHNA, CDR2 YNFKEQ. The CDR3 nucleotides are TGTGCCAGCAGCCAATGGCTAGCGGGGGGCGGGGAGCTGTTTTTT. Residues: CASSQWLAGGGELFF.

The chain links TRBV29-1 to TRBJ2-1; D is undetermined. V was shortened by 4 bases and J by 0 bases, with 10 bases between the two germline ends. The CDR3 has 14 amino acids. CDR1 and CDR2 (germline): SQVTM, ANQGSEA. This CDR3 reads CSVGMGSSYNEQFF. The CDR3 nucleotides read TGCAGCGTTGGTATGGGAAGCTCCTACAATGAGCAGTTCTTC.

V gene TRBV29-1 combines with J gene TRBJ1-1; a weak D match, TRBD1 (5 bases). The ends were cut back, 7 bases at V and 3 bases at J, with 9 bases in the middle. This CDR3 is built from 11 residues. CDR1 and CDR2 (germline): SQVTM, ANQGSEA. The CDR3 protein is CSAPRDTEAFF. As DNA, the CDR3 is TGCAGCGCCCCCAGGGACACTGAAGCTTTCTTT.